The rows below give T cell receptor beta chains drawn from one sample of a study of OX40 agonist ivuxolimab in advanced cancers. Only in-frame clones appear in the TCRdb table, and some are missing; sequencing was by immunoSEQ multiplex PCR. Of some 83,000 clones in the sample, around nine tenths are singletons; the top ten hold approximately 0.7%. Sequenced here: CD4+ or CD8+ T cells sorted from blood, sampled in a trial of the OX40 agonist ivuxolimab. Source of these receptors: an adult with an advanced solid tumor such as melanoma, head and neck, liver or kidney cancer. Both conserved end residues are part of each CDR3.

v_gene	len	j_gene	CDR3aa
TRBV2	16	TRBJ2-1	CASSGREKRVNNEQFF
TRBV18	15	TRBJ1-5	CASSPGTGVNQPQHF
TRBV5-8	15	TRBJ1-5	CASSQGRGNNQPQHF
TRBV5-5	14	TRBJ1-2	CASSLGPDIYGYTF
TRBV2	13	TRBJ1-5	CASSGGQNQPQHF
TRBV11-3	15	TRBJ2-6	CASSLESSGANVLTF
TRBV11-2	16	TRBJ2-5	CASSFGTSGSRETQYF
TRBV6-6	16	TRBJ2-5	CASSYRLAGVWETQYF
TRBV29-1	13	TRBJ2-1	CSVVQVTHNEQFF
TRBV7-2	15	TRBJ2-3	CASSPGTSGIDTQYF
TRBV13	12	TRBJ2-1	CASSLGGNEQFF
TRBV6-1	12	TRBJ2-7	CASRGGDYEQYF
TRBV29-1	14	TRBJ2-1	CSVEAGRVYNEQFF
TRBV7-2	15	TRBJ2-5	CASSLVLEIQETQYF
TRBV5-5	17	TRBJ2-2	CASSFHTGLWNTGELFF
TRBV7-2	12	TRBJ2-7	CASSRSTYEQYF
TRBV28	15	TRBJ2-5	CASRLAGPYQETQYF